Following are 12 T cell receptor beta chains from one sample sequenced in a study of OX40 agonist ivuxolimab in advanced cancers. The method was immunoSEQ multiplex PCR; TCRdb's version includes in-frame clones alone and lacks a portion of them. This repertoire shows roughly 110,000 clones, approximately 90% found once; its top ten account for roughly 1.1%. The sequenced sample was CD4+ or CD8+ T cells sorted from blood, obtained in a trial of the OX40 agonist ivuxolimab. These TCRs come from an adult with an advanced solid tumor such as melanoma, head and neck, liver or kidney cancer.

In nucleotides, the CDR3 is TGTGCCAGCAGCCTCAGGGGCCTCGGGTACGAGCAGTACTTC. It specifies CASSLRGLGYEQYF. The J gene is TRBJ2-7, the V gene TRBV6-6; a weak D match, TRBD1 (6 bases). From germline, CDR1 is MNHNY and CDR2 SVGAGI (reference sequence). V lost 6 bases and J 4 bases, leaving 16 bases between the germline ends. There are 14 residues in the CDR3.

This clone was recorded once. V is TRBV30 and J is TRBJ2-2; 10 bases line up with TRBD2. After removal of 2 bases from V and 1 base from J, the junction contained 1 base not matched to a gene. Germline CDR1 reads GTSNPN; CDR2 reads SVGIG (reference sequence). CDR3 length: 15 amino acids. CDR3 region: CAWSRTSGNTGELFF. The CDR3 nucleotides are TGTGCCTGGAGTCGGACTAGCGGGAACACCGGGGAGCTGTTTTTT.

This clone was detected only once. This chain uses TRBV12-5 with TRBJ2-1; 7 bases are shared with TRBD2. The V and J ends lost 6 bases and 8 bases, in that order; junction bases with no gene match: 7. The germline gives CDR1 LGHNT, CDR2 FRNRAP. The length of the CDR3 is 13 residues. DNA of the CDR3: TGTGCTAGTGGGGGGGAGGGCCGCGATGAGCAGTTCTTC. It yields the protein CASGGEGRDEQFF. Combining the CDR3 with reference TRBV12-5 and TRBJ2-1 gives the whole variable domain DARVTQTPRHKVTEMGQEVTMRCQPILGHNTVFWYRQTMMQGLELLAYFRNRAPLDDSGMPKDRFSAEMPDATLATLKIQPSEPRDSAVYFCASGGEGRDEQFFGPGTRLTVL.

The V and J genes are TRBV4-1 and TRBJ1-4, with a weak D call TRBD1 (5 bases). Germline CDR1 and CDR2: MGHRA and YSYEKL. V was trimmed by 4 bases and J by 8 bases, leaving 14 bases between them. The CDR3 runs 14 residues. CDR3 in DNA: TGCGCCAGCAGCCCAGGTGGGACCCACGAAAAACTGTTTTTT. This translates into CASSPGGTHEKLFF.

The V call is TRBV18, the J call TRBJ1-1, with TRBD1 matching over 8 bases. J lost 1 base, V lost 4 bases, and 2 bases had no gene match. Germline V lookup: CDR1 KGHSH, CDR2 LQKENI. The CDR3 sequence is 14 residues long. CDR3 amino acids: CASSLQGENTEAFF. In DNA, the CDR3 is TGTGCCAGCTCACTACAGGGGGAGAACACTGAAGCTTTCTTT.

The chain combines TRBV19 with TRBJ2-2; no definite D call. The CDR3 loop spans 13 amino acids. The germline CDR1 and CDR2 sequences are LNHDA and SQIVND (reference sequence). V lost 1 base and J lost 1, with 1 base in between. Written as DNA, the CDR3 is TGTGCCAGTAGTATAGGGAACACCGGGGAGCTGTTTTTT. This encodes CASSIGNTGELFF.

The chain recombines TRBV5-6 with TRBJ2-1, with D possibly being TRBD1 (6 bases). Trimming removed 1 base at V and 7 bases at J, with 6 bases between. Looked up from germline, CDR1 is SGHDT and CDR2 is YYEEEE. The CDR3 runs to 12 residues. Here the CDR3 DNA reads TGTGCCAGCAGCTTGACAGGGAATGAGCAGTTCTTC. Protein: CASSLTGNEQFF.

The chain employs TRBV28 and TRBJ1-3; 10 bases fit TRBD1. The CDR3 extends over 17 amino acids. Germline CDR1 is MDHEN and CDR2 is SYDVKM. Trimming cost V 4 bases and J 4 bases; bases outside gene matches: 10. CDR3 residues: CASSSPPGTGEGNTIYF. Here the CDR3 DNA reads TGTGCCAGCAGTTCCCCCCCCGGGACAGGGGAAGGAAACACCATATATTTT.

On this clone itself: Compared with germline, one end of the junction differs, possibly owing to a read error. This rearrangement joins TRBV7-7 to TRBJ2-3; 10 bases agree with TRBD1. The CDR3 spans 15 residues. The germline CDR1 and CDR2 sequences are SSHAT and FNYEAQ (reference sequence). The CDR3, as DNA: TGTGCTAGCAGCTATCGGGACAGGGGTACAGATACGCAGTATTTT. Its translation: CASSYRDRGTDTQYF. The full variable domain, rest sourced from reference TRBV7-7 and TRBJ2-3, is GAGVSQSPRYKVTKRGQDVTLRCDPISSHATLYWYQQALGQGPEFLTYFNYEAQPDKSGLPSDRFSAERPEGSISTLTIQRTEQRDSAMYRCASSYRDRGTDTQYFGPGTRLTVL.

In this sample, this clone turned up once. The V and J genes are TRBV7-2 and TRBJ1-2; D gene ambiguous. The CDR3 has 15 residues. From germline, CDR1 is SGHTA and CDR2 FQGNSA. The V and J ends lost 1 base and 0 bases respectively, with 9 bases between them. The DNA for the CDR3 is TGTGCCAGCAGCTTAGTCTTTGCAGCTAACTATGGCTACACCTTC. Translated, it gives CASSLVFAANYGYTF.

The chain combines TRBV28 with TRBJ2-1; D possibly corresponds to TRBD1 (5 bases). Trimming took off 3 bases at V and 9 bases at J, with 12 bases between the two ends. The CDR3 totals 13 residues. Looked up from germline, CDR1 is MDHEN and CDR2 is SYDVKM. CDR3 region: CASSFGRAAEQFF. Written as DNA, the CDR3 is TGTGCCAGCAGTTTTGGCAGGGCGGCTGAGCAGTTCTTC. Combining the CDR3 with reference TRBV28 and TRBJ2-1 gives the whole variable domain DVKVTQSSRYLVKRTGEKVFLECVQDMDHENMFWYRQDPGLGLRLIYFSYDVKMKEKGDIPEGYSVSREKKERFSLILESASTNQTSMYLCASSFGRAAEQFFGPGTRLTVL.

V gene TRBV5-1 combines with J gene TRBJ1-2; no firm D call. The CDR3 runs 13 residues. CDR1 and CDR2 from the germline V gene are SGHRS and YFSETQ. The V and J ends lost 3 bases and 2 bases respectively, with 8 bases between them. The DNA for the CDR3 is TGCGCCAGCAGCTGGCCAGAAAACTATGGCTACACCTTC. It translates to CASSWPENYGYTF.